A single sample gave rise to the 8 T cell receptor beta chains below, sequenced in a study of cytomegalovirus exposure and HLA in healthy donors. The PCR had 60 Vbeta and 13 Jbeta primers. This table comes from immunoSEQ multiplex PCR, and its TCRdb copy is limited to in-frame clones, with some not included. This sample carries some 130,000 clones, about 80% of them seen once, and the ten largest clones take about 4.5%. The specimen sequenced was PBMCs. The receptors were gathered from a young man in good health.

The J gene is TRBJ2-1, the V gene TRBV15; TRBD1 aligns across 9 bases. J lost 7 bases, V lost 3 bases, and 10 bases had no gene match. Germline values: CDR1 LNHNV, CDR2 YYDKDF (reference sequence). The CDR3 has 16 amino acids. The CDR3 loop reads CATSSGDRALGNEQFF. CDR3 bases: TGTGCCACCAGCAGTGGGGACAGGGCGTTGGGGAATGAGCAGTTCTTC.

J is TRBJ2-5 and V is TRBV4-2, with 8 bases fitting TRBD2. J lost 4 bases, V lost 6 bases, and 16 bases had no gene match. The CDR3 covers 17 residues. CDR1 is LGHNA and CDR2 is YNFKEQ in the germline V gene. The CDR3 loop is CASSRDGSAGGPETQYF. As DNA, the CDR3 is TGTGCCAGCAGTCGCGATGGGTCGGCGGGAGGACCAGAGACCCAGTACTTC.

Notes on this clone: An end of the junction does not agree with germline; a read error may underlie this. The chain couples TRBV7-9 to TRBJ2-5, with D perhaps matching TRBD2 (6 bases). CDR1 SEHNR and CDR2 FQNEAQ come from the germline V gene (reference sequence). CDR3 length: 15 amino acids. CDR3 bases: TGTGCCGGCAGCTTGATCCGGGACTACCAAGAGACCCAGTACTTC. It specifies CAGSLIRDYQETQYF.

CDR3 sequence reads: CASSLGGLAGQYYEQYF. CDR3 bases: TGTGCCAGCAGCTTAGGTGGACTTGCGGGACAGTACTACGAGCAGTACTTC. The rearrangement uses TRBV7-8 and TRBJ2-7, with D possibly matching TRBD1 (7 bases). Trimming took off 1 base at V and 3 bases at J, with 19 bases between the two ends. The CDR3 has 17 residues. Germline V gives CDR1 SGHVS, CDR2 FQNEAQ.

The CDR3 loop reads CSVPTGYTEAFF. DNA for the CDR3: TGCAGCGTCCCTACAGGATACACTGAAGCTTTCTTT. The chain has TRBV29-1 and TRBJ1-1; possibly TRBD1 for D (5 bases). Germline V gives CDR1 SQVTM, CDR2 ANQGSEA. This CDR3 has 12 residues. V lost 6 bases and J lost 3, with 11 bases in between.

The chain employs TRBV2 and TRBJ2-7, with TRBD2 matching over 8 bases. Losses at the gene ends were 7 bases for V and 2 bases for J; bases not matched to a gene: 7. Germline CDR1 is SNHLY and CDR2 is FYNNEI. The CDR3 covers 14 residues. CDR3 residues: CASTSGLGTYEQYF. In DNA form, the CDR3 reads TGTGCCAGCACCTCGGGACTAGGAACCTACGAGCAGTACTTC.

This clone was counted between two and nine times. The rearrangement links TRBV9 to TRBJ2-5; D possibly corresponds to TRBD2 (6 bases). The CDR3 length is 15 residues. In germline, CDR1 is SGDLS, CDR2 YYNGEE. V was trimmed by 3 bases and J by 3 bases, leaving 15 bases between them. CDR3 bases: TGTGCCAGCAGCGCCTACGCAGGCGGGAAAGAGACCCAGTACTTC. Translation: CASSAYAGGKETQYF. The full variable domain, rest sourced from reference TRBV9 and TRBJ2-5, is DSGVTQTPKHLITATGQRVTLRCSPRSGDLSVYWYQQSLDQGLQFLIQYYNGEERAKGNILERFSAQQFPDLHSELNLSSLELGDSALYFCASSAYAGGKETQYFGPGTRLLVL.

This clone showed up just once. The chain combines TRBV11-2 with TRBJ2-4; tentative D call: TRBD2 (5 bases). The CDR3 has 16 amino acids. Per germline, CDR1 SGHAT and CDR2 FQNNGV. The V end lost 1 base, the J end lost 0 bases, and 10 bases lay between the germline ends. Here the CDR3 reads CASSLGGGLAKNIQYF. The DNA of the CDR3 is TGTGCCAGCAGCTTAGGAGGCGGACTAGCCAAAAACATTCAGTACTTC.